This T cell receptor (beta chain) was identified during a study of Ad26.COV2.S vaccination and SARS-CoV-2 variants. About the study: Each vaccinee took Ad26.COV2.S intramuscularly, once or twice 56 days apart. Notes on the study in general: Recipients of vaccine and of placebo showed similar breadth of their non-spike TCR repertoires.

Treatment here: around 19 received Ad26.COV2.S at low or high dose, single or two shots; about 5 received placebo; per-sample allocation not given. The investigators took samples on day 63 after the first vaccine or placebo injection. It was an adult aged 18-55 years in Boston who was the donor. TCRdb's table, derived via immunoSEQ multiplex PCR, lists solely in-frame clones and lacks some. Seen here are fewer than 900,000 clones, around 89% observed once, and the top ten hold around 1.5%. CDR3 length: 14 amino acids. The V gene's germline CDR1 is LNHDA and CDR2 SQIVND (reference sequence). V shed 4 bases and J shed 7 bases, with 16 bases lying between them. Regarding this clone: Antigen specificity is unknown.

V is TRBV19 and J is TRBJ2-5; D is perhaps TRBD1 (5 bases). The sequence derives from a person aged 18-65 years who received the Ad26.COV2.S COVID-19 vaccine or a placebo. Specimen: peripheral blood, collected in a trial of Ad26.COV2.S vaccine versus placebo. The CDR3 loop is CASSTTGSTGTQYF. CDR3 sequence (DNA): TGTGCCAGTAGTACTACAGGTTCGACGGGGACCCAGTACTTC.